This TCR beta chain came from a study of blood T cell repertoires in COVID-19 (dated by TCRdb to 2020 to 2021). The study in broad terms: Collaborator samples came from the United States, Italy and Spain and covered acute and convalescent phases of COVID-19. Where available, HLA class I and class II types were obtained from metadata supplied by the sample provider rather than from assay-based typing. The prospective study material was composed of cDNA or gDNA derived from T cells, B-cell-depleted T cells, or PBMCs. A freely available public database, intended as a resource for researchers studying the immune response to SARS-CoV-2, is where the repertoires were released. The sample metadata nearly always contained a de-identified subject ID, COVID-19 status, age in years and sex. Samples came from the ongoing ImmuneRACE study (first 160 participants) plus 1,254 subjects from 6 global collaborators. The dataset comprised deeply sampled blood TCRbeta repertoires from subjects exposed to, actively infected with, or recovered from COVID-19.

The immunoSEQ Assay, a bias-controlled multiplex PCR, was used to amplify TCRbeta CDR3 regions from genomic DNA. From the authors' description of their analysis: Nucleated cell counts per sample were estimated from amplification of reference gene primers within the assay. To quantify the absolute abundance of each unique TCRbeta CDR3 rearrangement, sequence reads were collapsed and filtered. For each sample, productive Simpson clonality was calculated as the square root of Simpson's diversity index across productive rearrangements. TCRdb obtained this table from immuneACCESS and retained in-frame rearrangements with V and J assigned. These tables miss some clones; where compared with another copy, unresolved V genes account for less than half of the shortfall, and the remainder is unexplained. The D gene and trimming were derived from the DNA, and the V and J assignments and clone size from that table. This sample is represented by more than 85,000 clones; 81% of them were singletons. The biggest ten clones account for roughly 37% of the sample.

The paper as a whole reports these results and caveats: The quantity of clinical and demographic metadata differed by source and by participant and was supplied without curation.

Remarks on this clone: The target of this receptor is not known. Base-call qualities are not available, and no considerably larger clone is one nucleotide away.

Collaborating institutions collected whole blood in K2EDTA tubes following their own protocols. For TCRbeta analysis, collaborators shipped samples as frozen whole blood, isolated PBMCs, or DNA extracted from either of those sample types. CDR1 and CDR2, looked up from the germline V gene (reference sequence), are SEHNR and FQNEAQ. There are 14 amino acids in the CDR3, from cysteine to phenylalanine inclusive. Just the 42-base CDR3 DNA is kept, in frame starting at base 1. V and J are trimmed by 5 bases and 8 bases, and the gene matches miss 7 bases of the junction. The sequence was collected from a man aged 80 or over with acute or convalescent COVID-19. The rearrangement joined TRBV7-9 to TRBJ1-5; the junction holds 9 bases that match TRBD1. Sequencing used peripheral blood. The CDR3 reads CASSPGTGLEPQHF. The bases are TGTGCCAGCAGCCCCGGGACAGGGTTAGAGCCCCAGCATTTT.